The 25 T cell receptor beta chains reported below all come from one sample, sequenced in a study of PD-L1 blockade in urothelial cancer. Profiling relied on immunoSEQ multiplex PCR, and the TCRdb table lists in-frame clones only, not all of them. In the table there are about 88,000 clones, roughly 90% of which are singletons. This specimen was PBMCs, taken around atezolizumab (anti-PD-L1) treatment. Receptors were obtained from a man in his sixties with urothelial cancer.

This clone was detected once. The chain combines TRBV5-1 with TRBJ2-7; 12 bases map to TRBD1. The CDR3 has 16 residues. The germline V gene has CDR1 SGHRS and CDR2 YFSETQ. V trimming: 4 bases; J trimming: 6 bases; junction bases outside the gene matches: 11. CDR3 sequence reads: CASSQSSGQGAGEQYF. The CDR3 DNA is TGCGCCAGCAGCCAATCCTCGGGACAGGGGGCGGGCGAGCAGTACTTC.

This chain links TRBV30 with TRBJ1-2; 12 bases map to TRBD1. The V and J ends lost 3 bases and 5 bases, in that order; junction bases with no gene match: 13. The V gene's germline CDR1 is GTSNPN and CDR2 SVGIG (reference sequence). The CDR3 has 17 residues. CDR3 sequence: CAWRPPGTGGTWYGYTF. CDR3 sequence (DNA): TGTGCCTGGAGACCACCGGGGACAGGGGGCACTTGGTATGGCTACACCTTC.

As for this clone: The CDR3 ends on some other residue instead of the conserved phenylalanine or tryptophan, so this is likely a read error. The limits of the CDR3 on the DNA are not certain, so only TCRdb's listed CDR3 is given. The rearrangement links TRBV27 to TRBJ1-1; the DNA was not used to check the table's D call, TRBD1. The CDR3 extends over 13 residues, inclusive of both ends. Germline V gene sequence: CDR1 MNHEY, CDR2 SMNVEV (reference sequence). CDR3 protein: CASSFIGTGTFSG.

The chain recombines TRBV7-3 with TRBJ2-3; TRBD1 is a possible D gene (6 bases). Trimming stripped 1 base from V and 0 bases from J, with 11 bases between. Germline CDR1 SGHTA, CDR2 FQGTGA. The CDR3 consists of 16 residues. The CDR3 loop reads CASSLKGGQSTDTQYF. In DNA form, the CDR3 reads TGTGCCAGCAGCTTAAAAGGTGGACAGAGCACAGATACGCAGTATTTT.

The chain carries TRBV9 and TRBJ1-1; 8 bases fit TRBD1. In germline, CDR1 is SGDLS, CDR2 YYNGEE. V lost 2 bases and J lost 1; bases outside the gene matches: 7. The CDR3 loop spans 16 amino acids. The CDR3, as DNA: TGTGCCAGCAGCGTTGGAACAGGGGGGGCGAACACTGAAGCTTTCTTT. Translation: CASSVGTGGANTEAFF.

CDR3: CASTLAGESDTQYF. In DNA, the CDR3 is TGCGCCAGCACCCTAGCGGGGGAATCAGATACGCAGTATTTT. The chain joins TRBV5-1 to TRBJ2-3; 10 positions match TRBD2. CDR1 SGHRS and CDR2 YFSETQ come from the germline V gene. V trimming: 6 bases; J trimming: 4 bases; junction bases outside the gene matches: 5. The CDR3 sequence is 14 residues long.

CDR3 protein: CASSLFSGQGRDQPQHF. As DNA, the CDR3 is TGTGCCAGCAGCTTATTCTCGGGACAGGGAAGAGATCAGCCCCAGCATTTT. The chain couples TRBV7-9 to TRBJ1-5; 9 nucleotides match TRBD1. Germline CDR1 SEHNR, CDR2 FQNEAQ (reference sequence). V lost 2 bases and J lost 5; bases outside the gene matches: 10. The CDR3 covers 17 residues.

This clone was recorded once. This rearrangement joins TRBV5-1 to TRBJ2-7; the match to TRBD1 covers 9 bases. Germline V gene data show CDR1 as SGHRS and CDR2 as YFSETQ. There are 13 residues in the CDR3. V was pared by 4 bases and J by 6 bases, with 5 bases of the junction left unmatched. CDR3 residues: CASSGDRGFEQYF. CDR3 sequence (DNA): TGCGCCAGCAGCGGAGACAGGGGGTTCGAGCAGTACTTC.

This clone was seen just once. The V and J genes are TRBV18 and TRBJ2-1; possibly TRBD1 for D (5 bases). V lost 6 bases and J 10 bases, leaving 13 bases between the germline ends. There are 12 residues in the CDR3. Germline assignment: CDR1 KGHSH and CDR2 LQKENI. As DNA, the CDR3 is TGTGCCAGCTCCCCTGGTACAGGAGAGCAGTTCTTC. Its translation: CASSPGTGEQFF.

The rearrangement uses TRBV28 and TRBJ1-2; 8 nucleotides align to TRBD1. The germline V gene encodes CDR1 MDHEN and CDR2 SYDVKM. There are 14 residues in the CDR3. J lost 8 bases, V lost 4 bases, and 9 bases had no gene match. CDR3 in DNA: TGTGCCAGCAGTTCGGACAGGGTCGTAAAAGGCTACACCTTC. Its translation is CASSSDRVVKGYTF.

V usage is TRBV5-6 and J usage is TRBJ1-2; a possible D gene is TRBD1 (5 bases). Per the germline V gene, CDR1 is SGHDT and CDR2 is YYEEEE. This CDR3 is built from 14 residues. Trimming removed 2 bases at V and 3 bases at J, with 11 bases between. CDR3 DNA sequence: TGTGCCAGCAGCTTCGACCAGGGTGACTATGGCTACACCTTC. It codes for CASSFDQGDYGYTF.

The rearrangement uses TRBV28 and TRBJ1-3, with D tentatively TRBD1 (6 bases). The V and J ends lost 6 bases and 6 bases respectively, with 15 bases between them. The germline CDR1 and CDR2 sequences are MDHEN and SYDVKM. CDR3 length equals 14 residues. CDR3 loop: CASSRIGGENTIYF. The CDR3 nucleotides are TGTGCCAGCAGCCGAATAGGGGGAGAAAACACCATATATTTT.

The chain employs TRBV2 and TRBJ1-1; TRBD1 is a possible D gene (6 bases). The CDR3 spans 12 residues. Germline-derived CDR1 and CDR2 are SNHLY and FYNNEI. The V and J ends lost 5 bases and 11 bases respectively, with 15 bases between them. CDR3 amino acids: CASSKQGDSAFF. DNA of the CDR3: TGTGCCAGCAGTAAACAGGGAGATAGTGCTTTCTTT.

The chain uses TRBV19 and TRBJ2-6; 7 nucleotides match TRBD1. The CDR3 runs to 18 residues. J was trimmed by 0 bases and V by 5 bases; bases with no gene match: 10. In germline, CDR1 is LNHDA, CDR2 SQIVND (reference sequence). The CDR3 DNA reads TGTGCCAGTAGTCTGGACAGGAATAGATACTCTGGGGCCAACGTCCTGACTTTC. The encoded protein is CASSLDRNRYSGANVLTF.

This clone was picked up one time. V usage is TRBV5-1 and J usage is TRBJ2-1; TRBD1 matches 8 bases. The CDR3 runs to 18 residues. V was pared by 1 base and J by 5 bases, with 14 bases of the junction left unmatched. From germline, CDR1 is SGHRS and CDR2 YFSETQ. The CDR3 coding sequence is TGCGCCAGCAGCTTGAGCGGTGGGGGCAGGGGGCTCGACAATGAGCAGTTCTTC. Residues: CASSLSGGGRGLDNEQFF.

This chain joins TRBV29-1 and TRBJ1-5; possible D gene TRBD1, 5 bases. CDR1 is SQVTM and CDR2 is ANQGSEA in the germline V gene. The CDR3 sequence is 13 residues long. The V end lost 5 bases, the J end lost 5 bases, and 13 bases lay between the germline ends. CDR3 sequence: CSVSGNRDQPQHF. In DNA form, the CDR3 reads TGCAGCGTTTCAGGGAATCGCGATCAGCCCCAGCATTTT.

The rearrangement uses TRBV5-1 and TRBJ1-5; TRBD1 matches 9 bases. The CDR3 is made up of 14 amino acids. CDR1 and CDR2 from the germline V gene are SGHRS and YFSETQ. Losses at the gene ends were 4 bases for V and 4 bases for J; bases not matched to a gene: 3. The DNA for the CDR3 is TGCGCCAGCAGCCCTGGACAGGGGAATCAGCCCCAGCATTTT. This gives the protein CASSPGQGNQPQHF.

The CDR3 loop is CASSFGQGLYEQYF. The CDR3 region has the DNA TGCGCCAGCAGTTTCGGACAGGGCCTCTACGAGCAGTACTTC. The V call is TRBV5-1, the J call TRBJ2-7, with 8 bases that match TRBD1. Germline CDR1 SGHRS, CDR2 YFSETQ. V lost 5 bases, J lost 3 bases, and 7 bases stayed unmatched. CDR3 length equals 14 residues.

The chain is built from TRBV4-2 and TRBJ2-6; tentatively, D is TRBD2 (5 bases). The V end was cut by 4 bases, the J end by 1 base, with 8 bases between. The CDR3 covers 15 residues. The germline V gene encodes CDR1 LGHNA and CDR2 YNFKEQ. The CDR3 bases are TGTGCCAGCAGCCTCGGGAAGTCTGGGGCCAACGTCCTGACTTTC. Encoded protein: CASSLGKSGANVLTF.

This clone has more than one count but fewer than ten. V gene TRBV29-1 combines with J gene TRBJ1-2; 8 bases are a match to TRBD1. Germline values: CDR1 SQVTM, CDR2 ANQGSEA. The CDR3 has 14 amino acids. V shed 7 bases and J 5 bases; nucleotides not matched to a gene: 12. The CDR3 bases are TGCAGCGCCCTGAGTGCAGGGGGCGGGTATGGCTACACCTTC. Translation: CSALSAGGGYGYTF.

This chain joins TRBV10-3 and TRBJ1-3, with 9 bases matching TRBD1. In germline, CDR1 is ENHRY, CDR2 SYGVKD. After removal of 4 bases from V and 2 bases from J, the junction contained 12 bases not matched to a gene. The length of the CDR3 is 18 residues. Here the CDR3 DNA reads TGTGCCATCAGTGGGGGACAGGGAAGCTCGGTGGCTGGAAACACCATATATTTT. The encoded protein is CAISGGQGSSVAGNTIYF.

The V call is TRBV7-8, the J call TRBJ1-5; D perhaps matches TRBD1 (5 bases). Germline CDR1 and CDR2: SGHVS and FQNEAQ. The V and J ends lost 5 bases and 0 bases respectively, with 11 bases between them. The CDR3 is 15 amino acids. Written as DNA, the CDR3 is TGTGCCAGCAGCCCCAGGGAAAATAGCAATCAGCCCCAGCATTTT. Encoded protein: CASSPRENSNQPQHF.

The chain has TRBV10-1 and TRBJ2-3, with D possibly being TRBD2 (6 bases). The germline V gene encodes CDR1 WNHNN and CDR2 SYGVQD (reference sequence). The CDR3 consists of 16 residues. Trimming stripped 4 bases from V and 3 bases from J, with 17 bases between. CDR3: CASSGTSAGRTDTQYF. For the CDR3, the DNA is TGCGCCAGCAGTGGAACTTCGGCGGGAAGGACAGATACGCAGTATTTT.

The rearrangement links TRBV5-5 to TRBJ1-2; TRBD1 matches 10 bases. This CDR3 has 15 amino acids. The V gene's germline CDR1 is SGHKS and CDR2 YYEKEE (reference sequence). V lost 3 bases to trimming and J lost 2 bases; unmatched junction nucleotides: 4. The chain's CDR3 is CASSWGQGTNYGYTF. CDR3 nucleotide sequence: TGTGCCAGCAGCTGGGGACAGGGGACGAACTATGGCTACACCTTC.

The genes are TRBV6-6 and TRBJ2-5, with 7 nucleotides matching TRBD1. Trimming cost V 9 bases and J 2 bases; bases outside gene matches: 12. Germline V gene lookup returns CDR1 MNHNY and CDR2 SVGAGI (reference sequence). The CDR3 runs 15 residues. The CDR3 is CASTEGQTSQETQYF. The DNA for the CDR3 is TGTGCCAGTACCGAGGGACAGACTTCACAAGAGACCCAGTACTTC.